A single sample is the source of the 24 T cell receptor beta chains below, sequenced in a study of T cell changes during pregnancy in multiple sclerosis. Profiled with immunoSEQ multiplex PCR; TCRdb holds only in-frame clones, not every one. The data hold fewer than 85,000 clones, with 90% to 95% observed a single time. The sample here was peripheral blood, taken in the second trimester of pregnancy. These receptors originate from a female donor with multiple sclerosis, enrolled in a pregnancy study.

The chain has TRBV5-1 and TRBJ2-3; weak D call: TRBD2 (6 bases). Germline CDR1 and CDR2: SGHRS and YFSETQ. This CDR3 spans 16 amino acids. V was pared by 4 bases and J by 2 bases, with 17 bases between. CDR3 DNA sequence: TGCGCCAGCAGCCCTTCCCTAACGGGAGCCACAGATACGCAGTATTTT. Translating gives CASSPSLTGATDTQYF.

This chain joins TRBV7-9 and TRBJ2-7; the match to TRBD2 covers 8 bases. The germline V gene has CDR1 SEHNR and CDR2 FQNEAQ (reference sequence). The CDR3 is made up of 11 amino acids. The chain's CDR3 is CSSGSTYEQYF. DNA for the CDR3: TGTTCGAGCGGGAGCACCTACGAGCAGTACTTC.

The chain joins TRBV6-4 to TRBJ2-3; TRBD1 matches 11 bases. The CDR3 has 16 residues. Trimming took 4 bases from V and 8 from J; bases not matched to a gene: 11. The V gene's germline CDR1 is MRHNA and CDR2 SNTAGT. The CDR3 DNA sequence: TGTGCCAGCAGTGCGGACAGGGGGCAAACTTTCGCTACGCAGTATTTT. As protein: CASSADRGQTFATQYF.

The chain has TRBV4-1 and TRBJ1-5; weak D call: TRBD1 (6 bases). V was shortened by 0 bases and J by 7 bases, with 13 bases between the two germline ends. Germline V CDR1 and CDR2: MGHRA, YSYEKL. The CDR3 runs 15 residues. The CDR3 sequence: CASSQDPRGSQPQHF. The CDR3 DNA follows: TGCGCCAGCAGCCAAGATCCCAGGGGAAGCCAGCCCCAGCATTTT.

This CDR3 reads CASSDPAGEVGTEAFF. CDR3 sequence (DNA): TGTGCCAGCAGTGATCCAGCGGGGGAGGTAGGCACTGAAGCTTTCTTT. The V call is TRBV2, the J call TRBJ1-1, with D perhaps matching TRBD1 (5 bases). CDR1 SNHLY and CDR2 FYNNEI come from the germline V gene. The V and J ends lost 3 bases and 4 bases respectively, with 18 bases between them. CDR3 size: 16 residues.

The rearrangement uses TRBV30 and TRBJ1-2; a possible D gene is TRBD1 (6 bases). Germline loops: CDR1 GTSNPN, CDR2 SVGIG (reference sequence). The CDR3 is 14 amino acids. V was pared by 4 bases and J by 5 bases, with 17 bases between. The CDR3 loop reads CAWKVLTGGYGYTF. The CDR3 nucleotides read TGTGCCTGGAAAGTTTTGACAGGAGGATATGGCTACACCTTC.

On this clone: At one end, the junction sequence differs from germline, possibly due to a read error. This chain uses TRBV27 with TRBJ2-4; D perhaps matches TRBD2 (5 bases). This CDR3 spans 14 amino acids. Germline V CDR1 and CDR2: MNHEY, SMNVEV (reference sequence). The CDR3: CASSSRTGENVQYF. The CDR3 DNA sequence: TGTGCCAGCAGTTCCAGGACTGGGGAAAACGTTCAGTACTTC.

The genes are TRBV7-2 and TRBJ2-2, with TRBD2 identical over 7 bases. Unmatched junction bases numbered 6, after V lost 2 bases and J lost 6 bases. This CDR3 region has 15 residues. Germline V gives CDR1 SGHTA, CDR2 FQGNSA. CDR3 loop: CASSLTAGVPGELFF. The CDR3 region has the DNA TGTGCCAGCAGCTTAACGGCGGGAGTCCCCGGGGAGCTGTTTTTT.

The rearrangement uses TRBV2 and TRBJ2-1; 9 positions match TRBD1. The germline V gene has CDR1 SNHLY and CDR2 FYNNEI. After removal of 7 bases from V and 6 bases from J, the junction contained 4 bases not matched to a gene. The CDR3 covers 13 residues. In DNA form, the CDR3 reads TGTGCCAGCAAGGAGACAGGGGGCAATGAGCAGTTCTTC. Encoded protein: CASKETGGNEQFF.

In its sample, this clone was seen once. The rearrangement links TRBV4-3 to TRBJ2-1; TRBD2 matches 10 bases. V was clipped by 8 bases and J by 8 bases; unmatched bases: 6. In germline, CDR1 is LGHNA, CDR2 YSLEER. This CDR3 is 13 amino acids long. The CDR3 DNA reads TGCGCCAGCGGCCTAGCGGGGGCCTATGAGCAGTTCTTC. Residues: CASGLAGAYEQFF.

The V call is TRBV4-1, the J call TRBJ1-2, with D unclear. Germline CDR1 is MGHRA and CDR2 is YSYEKL. Trimming cost V 0 bases and J 4 bases, with 9 bases left between them. The CDR3 sequence is 14 residues long. CDR3 in DNA: TGCGCCAGCAGCCAAGACTACCTGCCCTATGGCTACACCTTC. It encodes CASSQDYLPYGYTF.

V is TRBV10-3 and J is TRBJ2-7; D unresolved. V dropped 10 bases and J dropped 4 bases, with 11 bases sitting between them. Germline lookup yields CDR1 ENHRY and CDR2 SYGVKD. The CDR3 loop spans 11 amino acids. CDR3 in amino acids: CATATGYEQYF. The CDR3 region has the DNA TGTGCCACCGCGACTGGTTACGAGCAGTACTTC.

V gene TRBV11-1 combines with J gene TRBJ2-7; 9 bases are shared with TRBD2. In germline, CDR1 is SGHAT, CDR2 FQDESV (reference sequence). Unmatched junction bases numbered 6, after V lost 3 bases and J lost 3 bases. The length of the CDR3 is 15 residues. In DNA, the CDR3 is TGTGCCAGCAGCTTCGCGGCTAGCGGGGACTACGAGCAGTACTTC. Translating it yields CASSFAASGDYEQYF.

V and J are TRBV27 and TRBJ2-1, with unresolved D. The CDR3 runs 13 residues. With 1 base removed from V and 6 bases from J, the gap between germline ends came to 7 bases. Germline V gene data show CDR1 as MNHEY and CDR2 as SMNVEV (reference sequence). The CDR3: CASSLLSGNEQFF. For the CDR3, the DNA is TGTGCCAGCAGTTTATTGTCGGGCAATGAGCAGTTCTTC.

The gene calls are TRBV2 and TRBJ1-4; no clear D. The CDR3 spans 14 residues. Germline V gives CDR1 SNHLY, CDR2 FYNNEI. Trimming shortened V by 6 bases and J by 5 bases, and 13 bases separated the two germline ends. The DNA of the CDR3 is TGTGCCAGCAGGCAACGGACTGCCAATGAAAAACTGTTTTTT. It is translated as CASRQRTANEKLFF. The entire variable domain, with the rest obtained from reference TRBV2 and TRBJ1-4, is as follows: EPEVTQTPSHQVTQMGQEVILRCVPISNHLYFYWYRQILGQKVEFLVSFYNNEISEKSEIFDDQFSVERPDGSNFTLKIRSTKLEDSAMYFCASRQRTANEKLFFGSGTQLSVL.

The chain employs TRBV21-1 and TRBJ1-2; the table's D call TRBD1 went unverified against the DNA. TRBV21-1 is described as a pseudogene. The CDR3 is 15 residues long. The CDR3 DNA sequence: TGTGCCAGCAGCATTCGACAGGGGGCGAAGAGGGGCTACACCTTC. Its translation is CASSIRQGAKRGYTF.

The chain recombines TRBV7-2 with TRBJ1-5, with D hard to call. The germline CDR1 and CDR2 sequences are SGHTA and FQGNSA. Trimming took off 1 base at V and 0 bases at J, with 10 bases between the two ends. The CDR3 extends over 16 amino acids. The CDR3 region has the DNA TGTGCCAGCAGCTTAGTTGGCAGTTATAGCAATCAGCCCCAGCATTTT. Its translation: CASSLVGSYSNQPQHF.

The rearrangement joins TRBV27 to TRBJ2-7; no firm D call. V was trimmed by 0 bases and J by 2 bases, leaving 14 bases between them. This CDR3 contains 16 residues. Germline CDR1 is MNHEY and CDR2 is SMNVEV (reference sequence). This chain's CDR3 is CASSLSWQDSPYEQYF. In DNA, the CDR3 is TGTGCCAGCAGTTTATCGTGGCAGGATTCACCCTACGAGCAGTACTTC.

The chain links TRBV4-1 to TRBJ2-3; TRBD2 aligns across 11 bases. Trimming took 4 bases from V and 5 from J; bases not matched to a gene: 11. The CDR3 sequence is 17 residues long. Germline CDR1 reads MGHRA; CDR2 reads YSYEKL. Written as DNA, the CDR3 is TGCGCCAGCAGCCCTCCACTTAGCGGGAGGGCCAGAGATACGCAGTATTTT. Encoded protein: CASSPPLSGRARDTQYF.

The gene calls are TRBV29-1 and TRBJ2-2; 8 bases agree with TRBD2. Per germline, CDR1 SQVTM and CDR2 ANQGSEA. This CDR3 comprises 13 residues. Trimming removed 6 bases from V and 4 bases from J; junction bases left unmatched: 4. In DNA, the CDR3 is TGCAGCGTGGGGACTAGGGGCACCGGGGAGCTGTTTTTT. Translation gives CSVGTRGTGELFF.

The rearrangement links TRBV5-1 to TRBJ2-7; perhaps TRBD1 as D (5 bases). The length of the CDR3 is 16 residues. The V and J ends lost 0 bases and 2 bases respectively, with 15 bases between them. CDR1 SGHRS and CDR2 YFSETQ come from the germline V gene. CDR3 sequence (DNA): TGCGCCAGCAGCTTGGGAAGGGGCATGGTCGCCTACGAGCAGTACTTC. This sequence encodes CASSLGRGMVAYEQYF.

The chain couples TRBV12-2 to TRBJ2-7; the table gives TRBD2 as D, unverified against the DNA. TRBV12-2 is tagged as a pseudogene. This CDR3 has 15 amino acids. CDR3 amino acids: CASRLAGGIGYEQYF. The CDR3 DNA is TGTGCAAGTCGCTTAGCGGGCGGGATTGGCTACGAGCAGTACTTC.

The chain combines TRBV4-2 with TRBJ2-1; 9 bases map to TRBD2. V lost 0 bases to trimming and J lost 2 bases; unmatched junction nucleotides: 2. CDR1 LGHNA and CDR2 YNFKEQ come from the germline V gene. The CDR3 length is 16 residues. DNA of the CDR3: TGTGCCAGCAGCCAAGATGGGACTAGCACCTACAATGAGCAGTTCTTC. Protein sequence: CASSQDGTSTYNEQFF.

This rearrangement joins TRBV11-2 to TRBJ2-7, with 9 positions matching TRBD2. The junction had 7 bases not matched to a gene; V was cut back by 5 bases and J by 2 bases. The germline V gene encodes CDR1 SGHAT and CDR2 FQNNGV. There are 15 residues in the CDR3. The CDR3 reads CASSRLAGRTYEQYF. The DNA of the CDR3 is TGTGCCAGCAGCCGCCTAGCGGGGCGGACCTACGAGCAGTACTTC.